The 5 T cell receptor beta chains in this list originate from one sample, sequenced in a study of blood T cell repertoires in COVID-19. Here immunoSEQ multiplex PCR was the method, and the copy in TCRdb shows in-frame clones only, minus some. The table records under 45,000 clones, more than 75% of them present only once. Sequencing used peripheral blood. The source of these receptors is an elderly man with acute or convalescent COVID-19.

The CDR3 DNA reads TGCAGCGCAAGGGGACAGGAGAACACTGAAGCTTTCTTT. It specifies CSARGQENTEAFF. J is TRBJ1-1 and V is TRBV29-1, with 8 bases lining up with TRBD1. J was trimmed by 1 base and V by 7 bases; bases with no gene match: 5. CDR3 length: 13 residues. CDR1 SQVTM and CDR2 ANQGSEA come from the germline V gene. Using reference TRBV29-1 and TRBJ1-1 for the parts outside the CDR3, the full variable domain is SAVISQKPSRDICQRGTSLTIQCQVDSQVTMMFWYRQQPGQSLTLIATANQGSEATYESGFVIDKFPISRPNLTFSTLTVSNMSPEDSSIYLCSARGQENTEAFFGQGTRLTVV.

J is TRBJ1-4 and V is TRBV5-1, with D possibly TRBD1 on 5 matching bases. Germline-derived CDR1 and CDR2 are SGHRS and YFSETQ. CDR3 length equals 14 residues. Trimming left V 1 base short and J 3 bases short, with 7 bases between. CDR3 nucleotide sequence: TGCGCCAGCAGCTTGACAGGTTCTAATGAAAAACTGTTTTTT. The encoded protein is CASSLTGSNEKLFF.

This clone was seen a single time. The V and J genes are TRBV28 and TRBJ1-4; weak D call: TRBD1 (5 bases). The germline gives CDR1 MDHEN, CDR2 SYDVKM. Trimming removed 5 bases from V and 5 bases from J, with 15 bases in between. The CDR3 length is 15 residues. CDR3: CASSPAGLYNEKLFF. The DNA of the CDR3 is TGTGCCAGCAGTCCAGCGGGGCTTTACAATGAAAAACTGTTTTTT.

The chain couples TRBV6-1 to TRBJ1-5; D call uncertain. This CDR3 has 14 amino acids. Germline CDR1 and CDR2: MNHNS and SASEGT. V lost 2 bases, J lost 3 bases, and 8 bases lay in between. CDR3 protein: CASSESGINQPQHF. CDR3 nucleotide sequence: TGTGCCAGCAGTGAATCCGGGATCAATCAGCCCCAGCATTTT.

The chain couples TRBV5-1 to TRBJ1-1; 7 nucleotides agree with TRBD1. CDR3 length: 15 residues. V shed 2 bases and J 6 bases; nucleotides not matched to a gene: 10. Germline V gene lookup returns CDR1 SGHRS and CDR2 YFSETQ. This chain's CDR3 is CASSLNQGGAAEAFF. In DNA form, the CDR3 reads TGCGCCAGCAGCTTAAATCAAGGGGGCGCCGCTGAAGCTTTCTTT.